This T cell receptor beta chain was documented in a study of blood T cells in healthy people across ages. Points from the study as a whole: With age, beta diversity per million T cells declined roughly linearly, significantly by 30 to 40.

In germline, CDR1 is SGHAT, CDR2 FQNNGV. This CDR3 has 15 residues. Using a J-beta primer mix together with a sample-barcoded 5' primer, a second PCR was run for roughly 7 to 12 cycles. Each cDNA molecule was tagged by a template-switch adaptor with 12 random nucleotides. TCRdb ran MiXCR on the 5' RACE reads and lists one entry per CDR3 protein. This table has around 690,000 distinct CDR3 sequences, approximately 59% appearing once. In the case of this clonotype: Antigen unknown. At one end the junction does not follow the germline gene, possibly because of a read error.

The TCR originated in a man between 60 and 70 years old in good health. The gene calls are TRBV11-2 and TRBJ2-3, with 8 nucleotides matching TRBD1. Sequenced sample: blood. The DNA for the CDR3 is TGTGCCAGCAGCACCCCGGACAGGGAGGCAGATACGCGGTATTTT. This translates into CASSTPDREADTRYF.